The following is a T cell receptor (beta chain) sequence with its context. The antigen remains unidentified. This specimen comes from a study of cytomegalovirus exposure and HLA in healthy donors. General study findings and limits: Most sequenced TCRs were rare (though some public TCRs occurred in many donors). Cytomegalovirus association was assigned to about 180 TCR beta chains.

The assay was immunoSEQ multiplex PCR, and TCRdb's table has in-frame clones only and misses some. The profile shows 200,000 to 250,000 clones, roughly 83% of them singletons. The CDR3 extends over 13 amino acids. V lost 1 base and J lost 8, with 12 bases in between. Germline loops: CDR1 SGHNT, CDR2 YYREEE (reference sequence). The sequence was obtained from a woman in her 30s in good health and CMV-seropositive. Sequencing was performed on PBMCs. The chain employs TRBV5-4 and TRBJ1-2; D is ambiguous. The CDR3 sequence: CASSLNSPLGYTF. The CDR3 DNA follows: TGTGCCAGCAGCTTGAATTCCCCATTGGGCTACACCTTC.